One sample yielded the 4 T cell receptor beta chains listed below, sequenced in a study of shared clonotypes between healthy human individuals. Sequencing was performed with immunoSEQ multiplex PCR; in TCRdb, only in-frame clones are kept and a portion is missing. The sample yields approximately 1,000,000 clones, 60% to 85% seen once. Sequenced sample: memory CD4+ T cells from PBMCs. The subset here: CD45RA-negative fraction. The receptors were gathered from a man aged 18 to 30 in good health. Some clones in this sample may be carry-over from other donors' samples.

The chain combines TRBV18 with TRBJ1-4; a possible D gene is TRBD1 (5 bases). Trimming removed 3 bases from V and 5 bases from J, with 13 bases in between. This CDR3 is 15 amino acids long. Germline CDR1 reads KGHSH; CDR2 reads LQKENI. The CDR3 DNA reads TGTGCCAGCTCACCGTCGTGGCAGGGCAATGAAAAACTGTTTTTT. Its protein product is CASSPSWQGNEKLFF.

V and J are TRBV6-1 and TRBJ1-4; D unclear. V was clipped by 4 bases and J by 10 bases, with 13 bases between them. Germline loops: CDR1 MNHNS, CDR2 SASEGT. The CDR3 is 13 residues long. The CDR3 sequence is CASSGRNSGKLFF. The CDR3 bases are TGTGCCAGCAGTGGGAGAAACAGTGGAAAACTGTTTTTT.

The chain carries TRBV4-2 and TRBJ2-1; TRBD1 agrees at 8 bases. V trimming: 4 bases; J trimming: 5 bases; junction bases outside the gene matches: 10. This CDR3 is 16 amino acids long. Per germline, CDR1 LGHNA and CDR2 YNFKEQ. The CDR3 region has the DNA TGTGCCAGCAGCCGAGAAGCAGTGGGACAGGACAATGAGCAGTTCTTC. Its protein product is CASSREAVGQDNEQFF.

To note about this clone: This clone may be a read error of a much larger clone one base away. This rearrangement joins TRBV25-1 to TRBJ2-7; the match to TRBD1 covers 8 bases. From germline, CDR1 is MGHDK and CDR2 SYGVNS. Trimming at V came to 10 bases and at J to 1 base, leaving 9 bases not matched to a gene. The CDR3 consists of 14 residues. In nucleotides, the CDR3 is TGTGCCAACGGCGGACAGGGTCGATCCTACGAGCAGTACTTC. Residues: CANGGQGRSYEQYF.